This T cell receptor beta chain was sequenced in a study of cytomegalovirus exposure and HLA in healthy donors. This clone was seen only a few times. The antigen is not known. Primers included in the PCR were 60 Vbeta and 13 Jbeta primers. This table comes from immunoSEQ multiplex PCR, and its TCRdb copy is limited to in-frame clones, with some not included. The table has about 130,000 clones, approximately 85% seen once. CDR1 and CDR2 from the germline V gene are MDHEN and SYDVKM. The CDR3 is made up of 12 amino acids. Trimming shortened V by 6 bases and J by 1 base, and 7 bases separated the two germline ends. Study results and caveats: The study flagged some 170 TCR beta chains as cytomegalovirus-associated. In an earlier analysis, about 87% or about 30%: the productive usage of most TCR beta V segments.

The chain couples TRBV28 to TRBJ2-7, with D possibly TRBD1 on 5 matching bases. The TCR comes from a male donor in good health and CMV-seropositive. Sequencing was carried out using PBMCs. The CDR3 coding sequence is TGTGCCAGCAGGGCAGGGTCCTACGAGCAGTACTTC. Encoded protein: CASRAGSYEQYF. The variable domain in full, with the rest retrieved from reference TRBV28 and TRBJ2-7, is DVKVTQSSRYLVKRTGEKVFLECVQDMDHENMFWYRQDPGLGLRLIYFSYDVKMKEKGDIPEGYSVSREKKERFSLILESASTNQTSMYLCASRAGSYEQYFGPGTRLTVT.